Sequencing of this T cell receptor (beta chain) was carried out in a study of T cells in Graves' hyperthyroidism and ophthalmopathy (dated by TCRdb to the late 2010s). Notes on the research overall: Peripheral blood was collected at initial diagnosis, before any treatment. Following sampling, methimazole starting at 30 mg daily was given to hyperthyroidism patients, and high-dose intravenous methylprednisolone was given to ophthalmopathy patients. Prospective prediction of ophthalmopathy was tested in an independent validation cohort consisting of under 20 hyperthyroidism patients and around 16 patients who later progressed to ophthalmopathy. The paper reports TCR Vbeta CDR3 sequencing of approximately 130 peripheral blood samples: some 44 ophthalmopathy, fewer than 85 hyperthyroidism and approximately 17 progressor patients. To identify TCR V-J signatures that set the groups apart, the researchers used a discovery cohort of roughly 100 patients, made up of 43 with Graves' ophthalmopathy and some 60 with stable Graves' hyperthyroidism. The roughly 90 discovery patients were divided at random into training and test sets in a 7:3 ratio. Thyroid tissue and blood T-cell repertoires from roughly 6 Graves' hyperthyroidism patients were also compared in the study.

Broad study findings and their caveats: In cross-validation, a model built on a 13 V-J signature told ophthalmopathy apart from stable hyperthyroidism with 85% to 90% sensitivity and around 83% specificity, and in testing the same model reached 80%/75%. Most expanded thyroid clonotypes (frequency above 0.001) were also detected in blood, suggesting blood repertoires may reflect thyroid immune responses. No statistical method was used to set the sample size in advance, and investigators knew the group allocation. In validation, the model predicted progression to ophthalmopathy a median of 6.5 months before onset, with roughly 68% sensitivity and around 76% specificity.

The TCR beta CDR3 regions were amplified from RNA transcripts. The TCR CDR3 was subjected to a first round of RT-PCR using the HTBI primer set and the Qiagen OneStep RT-PCR kit. Libraries were constructed in a second round of multiplex PCR, after which size selection and purification were performed. Libraries were sequenced paired-end with 100 bp reads on an Illumina HiSeq2000. The source study handled its data this way. SOAPnuke was used to process the raw data, removing reads that contained adapters or uncalled bases, had a mean Phred below 15, or lacked an exact match to the constant primer or identifier. High-quality paired reads were merged with COPE v1.2.5, and unique nucleotide sequences were defined as clonotypes. MiTCR v1.1 was used to align the clonotypes against IMGT TRBV, TRBD and TRBJ reference segments. The analysis was restricted to V-J combinations with a frequency above 0.0001, which together covered roughly 99% of the repertoires. A TCS score was defined as the ratio between F50 (clonal expansion) and ExV (chaos), using BLOSUM62-based TCRdist between CDR3 peptides within each V-J. Welch's t-statistics and random forest reduced fewer than 600 V-J features to roughly 13, which were used in a naive Bayes classifier (R e1071). TCRdb handled the public reads itself, with Q25 trimming in fastp and clone calling in MiXCR, and kept productive beta chains. Under each unique CDR3 protein, matching rows form one entry showing the most common genes and DNA. TCRdb, not the authors, supplied the V and J calls. The sample table lists 300,000 to 400,000 distinct CDR3 sequences, 13% of them with a count of one. The top ten clonotypes cover 9.2% of the sample.

Taken from cysteine to phenylalanine, the CDR3 has 14 residues. The DNA shown is the 42-base CDR3, in frame from base 1. Reading the germline V gene gives CDR1 SGHTA and CDR2 FQGTGA. Stable Graves' hyperthyroidism was defined as the absence of progression to ophthalmopathy over 18 months of follow-up. The hyperthyroidism patients were between 18 and 65 years old and newly diagnosed, with a disease duration of less than 2 months. Any patient with an uncontrolled infection, another autoimmune disease, pregnancy or lactation was excluded. Clinical symptoms, serum thyroxine and TRAb, thyroid ultrasound, and orbital computed tomography formed the basis for the diagnoses. PBMCs were isolated from 10 ml of fresh peripheral blood by Ficoll-Paque density gradient centrifugation. Total RNA was extracted with Trizol reagent, and quality was checked on an Agilent 2100 Bioanalyzer. This clonotype has more than one count but fewer than ten. The specificity of this receptor is unknown. This may arise from a read error, as a much more abundant clone is one base away.

The source of this sequence is a woman aged 18-30 years with Graves' hyperthyroidism. The chain links TRBV7-3 with TRBJ2-3; 7 central nucleotides agree with TRBD2. Sequencing was performed on blood. The DNA reads TGTGCCAGCAGCTCTTCTAGCGGCACAGATTCGCAGTATTTT. It encodes CASSSSSGTDSQYF.